This TCR beta chain derives from a study of tumour-infiltrating T cells in Burkitt lymphoma. General study results and limits: Several public clonotypes recurred in numerous Burkitt lymphoma patients.

Here immunoSEQ multiplex PCR was the method, and the copy in TCRdb shows in-frame clones only, minus some. This table holds 2,000 to 2,500 clones, around 24% found once. Germline V gives CDR1 GTSNPN, CDR2 SVGIG (reference sequence). The CDR3 is 15 residues long. V was pared by 2 bases and J by 8 bases, with 21 bases between. To note about this clone: Its target is not known.

Sequenced sample: tumor tissue from a relapse. The V gene is TRBV30, the J gene TRBJ1-2, with a possible D match to TRBD1 (6 bases). The TCR originated in a human donor with relapsed Burkitt lymphoma. Some clones in this sample may be carry-over from other donors' samples. The CDR3 coding sequence is TGTGCCTGGAGTCACCTACCAACAGGGACGAAAGGCTACACCTTC. It codes for CAWSHLPTGTKGYTF. The variable domain in full, with the rest retrieved from reference TRBV30 and TRBJ1-2, is SQTIHQWPATLVQPVGSPLSLECTVEGTSNPNLYWYRQAAGRGLQLLFYSVGIGQISSEVPQNLSASRPQDRQFILSSKKLLLSDSGFYLCAWSHLPTGTKGYTFGSGTRLTVV.